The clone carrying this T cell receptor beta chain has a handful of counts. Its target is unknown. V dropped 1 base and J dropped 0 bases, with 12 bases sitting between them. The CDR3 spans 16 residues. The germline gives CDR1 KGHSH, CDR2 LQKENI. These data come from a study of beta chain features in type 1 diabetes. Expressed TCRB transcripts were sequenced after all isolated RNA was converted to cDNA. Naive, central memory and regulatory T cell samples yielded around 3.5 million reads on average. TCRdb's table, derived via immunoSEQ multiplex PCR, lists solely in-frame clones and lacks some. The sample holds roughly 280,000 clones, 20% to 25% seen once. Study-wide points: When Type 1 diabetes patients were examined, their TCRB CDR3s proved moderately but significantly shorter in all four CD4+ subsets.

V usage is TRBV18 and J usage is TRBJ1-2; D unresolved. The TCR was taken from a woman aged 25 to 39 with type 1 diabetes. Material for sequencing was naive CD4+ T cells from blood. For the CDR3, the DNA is TGTGCCAGCTCACCACTTGTCGACATAGCTAACTATGGCTACACCTTC. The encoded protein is CASSPLVDIANYGYTF.